Shown below are 28 T cell receptor beta chains from a single sample sequenced in a study of CD8+ T cells in alopecia areata (dated by TCRdb to 2016 to 2019). Receptors were amplified or captured by the immunoSEQ multiplex PCR assay. RNA was extracted from all samples and reverse transcribed into cDNA as template for TCR sequencing. TCRdb took over this immuneACCESS table, retaining in-frame rearrangements with V and J assigned. Such tables are incomplete; in checked studies, under half of the missing clones stem from an unresolved V gene, and the remainder is unexplained. This sample has around 160,000 clones in its table, and around 50% of those were observed once. The top ten constitute roughly 7.5% of the sample. Sequenced input: CD4+ T cells sorted from blood. The receptors here all came from a human donor with alopecia areata.

The chain carries TRBV28 and TRBJ2-7, with TRBD2 identical over 10 bases. The germline V gene has CDR1 MDHEN and CDR2 SYDVKM. The CDR3 is made up of 14 amino acids. V lost 5 bases, J lost 3 bases, and 4 bases stayed unmatched. The CDR3 is CASSLAGVRYEQYF. The CDR3 DNA sequence: TGTGCCAGCAGTCTAGCGGGAGTGCGCTACGAGCAGTACTTC.

This chain uses TRBV5-6 with TRBJ1-2; 9 positions agree with TRBD1. The ends lost 5 bases at V and 7 bases at J; junction bases unmatched: 6. The CDR3 is made up of 13 amino acids. Germline assignment: CDR1 SGHDT and CDR2 YYEEEE. The DNA of the CDR3 is TGTGCCAGCAGGCTACAGGGGGCCTCTGGCTACACCTTC. Translation: CASRLQGASGYTF.

This clone was picked up a small number of times. The rearrangement uses TRBV2 and TRBJ2-5; D may be TRBD2 (6 bases). The CDR3 is 13 amino acids. CDR1 and CDR2 from the germline V gene are SNHLY and FYNNEI. Trimming took 8 bases from V and 1 from J, leaving 11 bases between them. CDR3 loop: CASGGEAQETQYF. For the CDR3, the DNA is TGTGCCAGCGGAGGGGAAGCCCAAGAGACCCAGTACTTC. The full variable domain, rest sourced from reference TRBV2 and TRBJ2-5, is EPEVTQTPSHQVTQMGQEVILRCVPISNHLYFYWYRQILGQKVEFLVSFYNNEISEKSEIFDDQFSVERPDGSNFTLKIRSTKLEDSAMYFCASGGEAQETQYFGPGTRLLVL.

This clone was seen only a few times. The chain joins TRBV4-2 to TRBJ2-7; D gene uncertain. V lost 0 bases, J lost 1 base, and 10 bases lay in between. Per the germline V gene, CDR1 is LGHNA and CDR2 is YNFKEQ. The CDR3 totals 15 residues. The CDR3 region is CASSQDGQKSYEQYF. The CDR3 DNA reads as TGTGCCAGCAGCCAAGATGGGCAGAAATCCTACGAGCAGTACTTC.

V gene TRBV2 combines with J gene TRBJ1-5; no clear D. Trimming shortened V by 6 bases and J by 0 bases, and 6 bases separated the two germline ends. This CDR3 region has 13 residues. Germline V gene data show CDR1 as SNHLY and CDR2 as FYNNEI. The DNA of the CDR3 is TGTGCCAGCAGACCTGATAGCAATCAGCCCCAGCATTTT. Its protein product is CASRPDSNQPQHF. The complete variable domain, with remaining parts taken from reference TRBV2 and TRBJ1-5, reads EPEVTQTPSHQVTQMGQEVILRCVPISNHLYFYWYRQILGQKVEFLVSFYNNEISEKSEIFDDQFSVERPDGSNFTLKIRSTKLEDSAMYFCASRPDSNQPQHFGDGTRLSIL.

V usage is TRBV5-1 and J usage is TRBJ2-3; TRBD2 matches at 7 bases. With V trimmed by 4 bases and J by 4 bases, 12 bases remained unmatched. The germline V gene encodes CDR1 SGHRS and CDR2 YFSETQ. The CDR3 has 16 residues. CDR3: CASSGGLSMFPDTQYF. DNA for the CDR3: TGCGCCAGCAGCGGGGGACTATCTATGTTCCCAGATACGCAGTATTTT.

The J gene is TRBJ1-1, the V gene TRBV6-5, with a tentative D call TRBD1 (5 bases). There are 13 residues in the CDR3. CDR1 is MNHEY, CDR2 SVGAGI, per germline. Trimming shortened V by 6 bases and J by 8 bases, and 16 bases separated the two germline ends. The CDR3 protein is CASRTPRGGEAFF. The DNA of the CDR3 is TGTGCCAGCAGAACCCCGCGGGGGGGAGAAGCTTTCTTT.

V and J are TRBV4-1 and TRBJ1-5, with D unclear. Trimming cost V 0 bases and J 4 bases, with 4 bases left between them. The CDR3 consists of 13 residues. Germline assignment: CDR1 MGHRA and CDR2 YSYEKL. The CDR3 loop is CASSQELNQPQHF. CDR3 DNA sequence: TGCGCCAGCAGCCAAGAATTGAATCAGCCCCAGCATTTT.

V and J are TRBV5-8 and TRBJ1-5, with D maybe TRBD1 (6 bases). From germline, CDR1 is SGHTS and CDR2 YDEGEE. Trimming shortened V by 0 bases and J by 5 bases, and 12 bases separated the two germline ends. This CDR3 is 15 amino acids long. In DNA, the CDR3 is TGTGCCAGCAGCTTGGCCGGGACAAGAGATCAGCCCCAGCATTTT. It specifies CASSLAGTRDQPQHF.

The V gene is TRBV29-1, the J gene TRBJ2-3; 8 bases match TRBD1. The CDR3 is made up of 14 amino acids. Germline values: CDR1 SQVTM, CDR2 ANQGSEA. Trimming took 4 bases from V and 4 from J; bases not matched to a gene: 7. The CDR3, as DNA: TGCAGCGTTGTCGGGGAACAGGGGGCAGATACGCAGTATTTT. Translated: CSVVGEQGADTQYF.

The V and J genes are TRBV2 and TRBJ2-1; D remains ambiguous. The V end was cut by 3 bases, the J end by 0 bases, with 12 bases between. Germline CDR1 and CDR2: SNHLY and FYNNEI. The CDR3 spans 16 residues. The chain's CDR3 is CASSDRRISSYNEQFF. CDR3 DNA: TGTGCCAGCAGTGACCGGCGGATCAGCTCCTACAATGAGCAGTTCTTC.

The rearrangement joins TRBV7-9 to TRBJ2-2; maybe TRBD2 (5 bases). V shed 7 bases and J shed 5 bases, with 14 bases lying between them. Germline V gene lookup returns CDR1 SEHNR and CDR2 FQNEAQ (reference sequence). This CDR3 has 14 residues. DNA for the CDR3: TGTGCCAGCAACTCGAATCGCGGGACCGGGGAGCTGTTTTTT. It translates to CASNSNRGTGELFF. Looking up the rest from reference TRBV7-9 and TRBJ2-2 gives the full variable domain: DTGVSQNPRHKITKRGQNVTFRCDPISEHNRLYWYRQTLGQGPEFLTYFQNEAQLEKSRLLSDRFSAERPKGSFSTLEIQRTEQGDSAMYLCASNSNRGTGELFFGEGSRLTVL.

The table lists this clone with a few counts. This sequence joins TRBV29-1 and TRBJ2-7; 7 positions agree with TRBD1. This CDR3 comprises 13 residues. After removal of 6 bases from V and 0 bases from J, the junction contained 5 bases not matched to a gene. Germline V lookup: CDR1 SQVTM, CDR2 ANQGSEA. CDR3 residues: CSVSGQDSYEQYF. In nucleotides, the CDR3 is TGCAGCGTGTCCGGACAGGACTCCTACGAGCAGTACTTC.

This chain joins TRBV27 and TRBJ1-2, with D possibly TRBD1 on 5 matching bases. Germline CDR1 and CDR2: MNHEY and SMNVEV (reference sequence). V lost 4 bases and J 8 bases, leaving 11 bases between the germline ends. CDR3 length: 12 residues. CDR3 loop: CASSSQGGGYTF. The CDR3 DNA follows: TGTGCCAGCAGTTCTCAGGGTGGCGGCTACACCTTC.

There are a few counts of this clone. The chain joins TRBV29-1 to TRBJ2-1; D gene ambiguous. The CDR3 consists of 11 residues. V lost 7 bases, J lost 4 bases, and 8 bases lay in between. CDR1 is SQVTM and CDR2 is ANQGSEA in the germline V gene. The CDR3 DNA is TGCAGCGCTCGAATATACAATGAGCAGTTCTTC. It translates to CSARIYNEQFF.

The chain uses TRBV5-1 and TRBJ2-5; 7 nucleotides align to TRBD1. Germline V gene lookup returns CDR1 SGHRS and CDR2 YFSETQ. V lost 1 base to trimming and J lost 1 base; unmatched junction nucleotides: 4. CDR3 length: 15 residues. The CDR3 coding sequence is TGCGCCAGCAGCTTGATGACAGGGAGCCAAGAGACCCAGTACTTC. Residues: CASSLMTGSQETQYF.

The CDR3 sequence: CASLVGLPGNEQFF. CDR3 sequence (DNA): TGTGCCAGCCTTGTGGGCCTTCCGGGCAATGAGCAGTTCTTC. V usage is TRBV7-9 and J usage is TRBJ2-1; D unclear. Germline CDR1 reads SEHNR; CDR2 reads FQNEAQ (reference sequence). V was clipped by 8 bases and J by 6 bases, with 17 bases between them. The CDR3 sequence is 14 residues long.

This clone was found a few times. The chain has TRBV25-1 and TRBJ2-1; no clear D gene. V shed 4 bases and J shed 3 bases, with 7 bases lying between them. The CDR3 has 13 amino acids. Germline V gene lookup returns CDR1 MGHDK and CDR2 SYGVNS. DNA of the CDR3: TGTGCCAGCAGTGGGGTTGACTACAATGAGCAGTTCTTC. Residues: CASSGVDYNEQFF.

The V gene is TRBV5-1, the J gene TRBJ1-1, with D perhaps TRBD1 (5 bases). The V end was cut by 4 bases, the J end by 1 base, with 11 bases between. CDR3 length equals 14 residues. Germline CDR1 SGHRS, CDR2 YFSETQ. CDR3: CASSPGRQNTEAFF. DNA for the CDR3: TGCGCCAGCAGCCCGGGACGGCAGAACACTGAAGCTTTCTTT. The entire variable domain, with the rest obtained from reference TRBV5-1 and TRBJ1-1, is as follows: KAGVTQTPRYLIKTRGQQVTLSCSPISGHRSVSWYQQTPGQGLQFLFEYFSETQRNKGNFPGRFSGRQFSNSRSEMNVSTLELGDSALYLCASSPGRQNTEAFFGQGTRLTVV.

This clone was observed a handful of times. The rearrangement joins TRBV6-6 to TRBJ2-3; no firm D call. CDR1 and CDR2 (germline): MNHNY, SVGAGI (reference sequence). V lost 10 bases to trimming and J lost 0 bases, with 8 bases between them. The CDR3 runs to 12 residues. CDR3 loop: CATSPSTDTQYF. The CDR3 coding sequence is TGTGCCACATCCCCCAGCACAGATACGCAGTATTTT.

This clone was observed a few times. This rearrangement joins TRBV30 to TRBJ2-1; D is unclear. The CDR3 extends over 15 amino acids. V was pared by 4 bases and J by 1 base, with 14 bases between. Germline V gene data show CDR1 as GTSNPN and CDR2 as SVGIG (reference sequence). Written as DNA, the CDR3 is TGTGCCTGGAACGGCATTAGCCGTTCCTACAATGAGCAGTTCTTC. It is translated as CAWNGISRSYNEQFF.

The rearrangement links TRBV7-3 to TRBJ1-2, with 9 bases lining up with TRBD1. The CDR3 has 14 amino acids. Losses at the gene ends were 5 bases for V and 4 bases for J; bases not matched to a gene: 5. Germline V gene data show CDR1 as SGHTA and CDR2 as FQGTGA. The CDR3 coding sequence is TGTGCCAGCAGCAATGTGGGACAGGGCTATGGCTACACCTTC. Its protein product is CASSNVGQGYGYTF.

This clone occurred a few times. The CDR3 loop is CASSVGTTISYEQYF. As DNA, the CDR3 is TGTGCCAGCAGTGTCGGGACTACCATTTCCTACGAGCAGTACTTC. The genes are TRBV9 and TRBJ2-7, with 7 bases matching TRBD2. The CDR3 runs 15 residues. The germline V gene encodes CDR1 SGDLS and CDR2 YYNGEE. The V gene end was trimmed by 5 bases and the J gene end by 1 base; junction bases not matched to a gene: 9.

This clone was observed a few times. The chain uses TRBV13 and TRBJ1-1; D unresolved. V lost 6 bases and J 1 base, leaving 9 bases between the germline ends. The germline V gene encodes CDR1 PRHDT and CDR2 FYEKMQ (reference sequence). This CDR3 has 13 residues. The CDR3 sequence: CASRSRPNTEAFF. The CDR3, as DNA: TGTGCCAGCAGGAGTAGACCGAACACTGAAGCTTTCTTT.

This clone was observed a single time. The V and J genes are TRBV5-1 and TRBJ2-2; TRBD1 or TRBD2 may be the D gene (5 bases each). Trimming stripped 4 bases from V and 7 bases from J, with 17 bases between. The germline gives CDR1 SGHRS, CDR2 YFSETQ. The length of the CDR3 is 15 residues. The DNA for the CDR3 is TGCGCCAGCAGCCAACCGGGGCAAAGGGTCGGGGAGCTGTTTTTT. It yields the protein CASSQPGQRVGELFF.

V is TRBV6-1 and J is TRBJ2-2; D is possibly TRBD1 (5 bases). Deletions cut 10 bases from V and 7 bases from J, with 16 bases between. Looked up from germline, CDR1 is MNHNS and CDR2 is SASEGT. The CDR3 spans 13 residues. CDR3 region: CAIRGRAGGELFF. The CDR3 DNA sequence: TGTGCCATCAGAGGCAGGGCCGGCGGGGAGCTGTTTTTT.

The rearrangement links TRBV27 to TRBJ1-2; no firm D call. From germline, CDR1 is MNHEY and CDR2 SMNVEV (reference sequence). This CDR3 comprises 12 residues. V was trimmed by 8 bases and J by 4 bases, leaving 11 bases between them. The CDR3 sequence: CASRRSGYGYTF. CDR3 nucleotide sequence: TGTGCCAGCCGACGTTCTGGCTATGGCTACACCTTC.

The gene calls are TRBV13 and TRBJ1-2; TRBD1 agrees at 8 bases. V lost 3 bases to trimming and J lost 3 bases; unmatched junction nucleotides: 12. The CDR3 consists of 17 residues. Germline CDR1 reads PRHDT; CDR2 reads FYEKMQ (reference sequence). CDR3 loop: CASSFWDRNTDYYGYTF. DNA of the CDR3: TGTGCCAGCAGCTTCTGGGACAGGAATACGGATTACTATGGCTACACCTTC. Full variable domain (rest looked up from reference TRBV13 and TRBJ1-2): AAGVIQSPRHLIKEKRETATLKCYPIPRHDTVYWYQQGPGQDPQFLISFYEKMQSDKGSIPDRFSAQQFSDYHSELNMSSLELGDSALYFCASSFWDRNTDYYGYTFGSGTRLTVV.